The 21 T cell receptor beta chains below come from one sample, sequenced in a study of T cell repertoires in cytomegalovirus infection. Each CDR3 protein is one row after TCRdb ran MiXCR on the reads. The sample holds about 190,000 distinct CDR3 sequences; 28% are singletons and the top ten take about 28%. Input material: PBMCs. The source is a human donor in good health (CMV status not recorded). Some clones in this sample may be carry-over from other donors' samples.

The gene calls are TRBV6-5 and TRBJ2-7; 10 bases agree with TRBD1. This CDR3 has 15 residues. Germline values: CDR1 MNHEY, CDR2 SVGAGI. The J segment lost 2 bases and the V segment lost 5 bases, leaving 6 bases of the junction unmatched. The CDR3 sequence is CASSTSGTGAYEQYF. In nucleotides, the CDR3 is TGTGCCAGCAGTACCTCCGGGACAGGGGCCTACGAGCAGTACTTC.

This clonotype was seen a few times. The chain couples TRBV7-6 to TRBJ2-6; D is unclear. The CDR3 sequence is 16 residues long. Trimming removed 6 bases at V and 0 bases at J, with 12 bases between. CDR1 and CDR2 from the germline V gene are SGHVS and FNYEAQ. The CDR3 protein is CASSPTHNSGANVLTF. For the CDR3, the DNA is TGTGCCAGCAGTCCGACCCATAACTCTGGGGCCAACGTCCTGACTTTC.

This rearrangement joins TRBV12-3 or TRBV12-4 to TRBJ1-4; D uncertain. V was clipped by 4 bases and J by 3 bases, with 12 bases between them. The CDR3 loop spans 15 amino acids. CDR3 residues: CASSSRRHANEKLFF. DNA of the CDR3: TGTGCCAGCAGTTCCCGACGGCATGCTAATGAAAAACTGTTTTTT.

This clonotype has at least ten counts. The rearrangement joins TRBV7-2 to TRBJ2-2; unclear D gene. The V end was cut by 2 bases, the J end by 7 bases, with 11 bases between. This CDR3 is built from 14 residues. CDR1 and CDR2 (germline): SGHTA, FQGNSA. The CDR3 nucleotides read TGTGCCAGCAGCTTAAACCCCAGTATCGGGGAGCTGTTTTTT. Translating gives CASSLNPSIGELFF.

The chain joins TRBV12-3 or TRBV12-4 to TRBJ1-4; D unresolved. Trimming left V 5 bases short and J 7 bases short, with 5 bases between. CDR3 length: 11 residues. Here the CDR3 DNA reads TGTGCCAGCAGTACAGCTGAAAAACTGTTTTTT. Translating it yields CASSTAEKLFF.

This clonotype was counted a single time. The CDR3 DNA reads as TGTGCCAGCAGCCCAAGGACAGGGGGCAGGACCGGGGAGCTGTTTTTT. This encodes CASSPRTGGRTGELFF. The chain joins TRBV11-2 to TRBJ2-2; 11 nucleotides agree with TRBD1. The trim removed 5 bases at V and 5 bases at J, leaving 7 bases unmatched. This CDR3 is 16 amino acids long. Germline V gene lookup returns CDR1 SGHAT and CDR2 FQNNGV.

The chain couples TRBV7-2 to TRBJ2-7, with unresolved D. Germline CDR1 reads SGHTA; CDR2 reads FQGNSA. Trimming took 2 bases from V and 3 from J, leaving 11 bases between them. The CDR3 loop spans 14 amino acids. CDR3 sequence (DNA): TGTGCCAGCAGCTTATTTATAGTAGGCTACGAGCAGTACTTC. This encodes CASSLFIVGYEQYF.

This clonotype was counted only a few times. V and J are TRBV4-2 and TRBJ2-6, with a possible D match to TRBD1 (5 bases). Per the germline V gene, CDR1 is LGHNA and CDR2 is YNFKEQ. The CDR3 sequence is 17 residues long. Trimming stripped 6 bases from V and 0 bases from J, with 15 bases between. CDR3 residues: CASSPRTDNSGANVLTF. The DNA for the CDR3 is TGTGCCAGCAGTCCTAGGACGGACAACTCTGGGGCCAACGTCCTGACTTTC.

This clonotype has at least ten counts. This sequence joins TRBV11-2 and TRBJ2-3, with 11 bases matching TRBD2. The CDR3 has 17 residues. The J segment lost 2 bases and the V segment lost 5 bases, leaving 9 bases of the junction unmatched. Germline-derived CDR1 and CDR2 are SGHAT and FQNNGV. The CDR3 DNA reads as TGTGCCAGCAGCCACCGGACTAGCGGGTTCTCCACAGATACGCAGTATTTT. As protein: CASSHRTSGFSTDTQYF.

This chain links TRBV29-1 with TRBJ1-4; D gene unclear. V shed 5 bases and J shed 8 bases, with 12 bases lying between them. This CDR3 comprises 12 residues. Germline assignment: CDR1 SQVTM and CDR2 ANQGSEA. Written as DNA, the CDR3 is TGCAGCGTTCGGGTGACGGAAGAAAAACTGTTTTTT. It yields the protein CSVRVTEEKLFF. The variable domain in full, with the rest retrieved from reference TRBV29-1 and TRBJ1-4, is SAVISQKPSRDICQRGTSLTIQCQVDSQVTMMFWYRQQPGQSLTLIATANQGSEATYESGFVIDKFPISRPNLTFSTLTVSNMSPEDSSIYLCSVRVTEEKLFFGSGTQLSVL.

This clonotype occurred a few times. The chain has TRBV7-9 and TRBJ1-4; no clear D. In germline, CDR1 is SEHNR, CDR2 FQNEAQ (reference sequence). The CDR3 extends over 15 amino acids. The ends were cut back, 5 bases at V and 5 bases at J, with 15 bases in the middle. The CDR3 DNA follows: TGTGCCAGCAGCCCACCGGAGGGATTGAATGAAAAACTGTTTTTT. Amino acid sequence: CASSPPEGLNEKLFF.

This clonotype came up a few times. The chain links TRBV11-2 to TRBJ2-2, with TRBD1 as a possible D gene (5 bases). The CDR3 totals 12 residues. V was trimmed by 7 bases and J by 3 bases, leaving 6 bases between them. Germline V gene sequence: CDR1 SGHAT, CDR2 FQNNGV. As DNA, the CDR3 is TGTGCCAGCATCAGGGACACCGGGGAGCTGTTTTTT. Translating it yields CASIRDTGELFF.

This clonotype turned up a few times. The chain employs TRBV12-5 and TRBJ1-5, with TRBD1 matching 8 bases. V shed 0 bases and J 7 bases; nucleotides not matched to a gene: 20. The CDR3 is 20 residues long. CDR1 is LGHNT and CDR2 is FRNRAP in the germline V gene. Here the CDR3 reads CASGLVTWQGANRAEQPQHF. In DNA, the CDR3 is TGTGCTAGTGGTTTGGTAACCTGGCAGGGGGCGAATCGTGCGGAGCAGCCCCAGCATTTT.

This clonotype was observed at least ten times. The chain joins TRBV7-2 to TRBJ2-5, with D possibly matching TRBD2 (5 bases). Germline V gives CDR1 SGHTA, CDR2 FQGNSA. Trimming took 4 bases from V and 0 from J, leaving 12 bases between them. The CDR3 extends over 15 amino acids. This CDR3 is CASSSESGNQETQYF. As DNA, the CDR3 is TGTGCCAGCAGCTCGGAAAGCGGTAACCAAGAGACCCAGTACTTC.

In this sample, this clonotype is medium-sized. This sequence joins TRBV12-3 or TRBV12-4 and TRBJ1-5; 9 bases line up with TRBD1. The CDR3 covers 15 residues. The junction had 7 bases not matched to a gene; V was cut back by 5 bases and J by 5 bases. CDR3 in DNA: TGTGCCAGCAGTCCGGGGACAGGGAGACATCAGCCCCAGCATTTT. Its translation: CASSPGTGRHQPQHF.

The rearrangement links TRBV7-9 to TRBJ2-5, with D unclear. V lost 5 bases, J lost 4 bases, and 17 bases lay in between. CDR3 length: 15 amino acids. Germline CDR1 and CDR2: SEHNR and FQNEAQ (reference sequence). The CDR3 DNA reads TGTGCCAGCAGCCCTCTACCCGCAGCGAGAGAGACCCAGTACTTC. Encoded protein: CASSPLPAARETQYF.

This clonotype was seen ten or more times. This rearrangement joins TRBV7-2 to TRBJ1-5; D is ambiguous. With 5 bases removed from V and 4 bases from J, the gap between germline ends came to 6 bases. The CDR3 has 12 residues. From germline, CDR1 is SGHTA and CDR2 FQGNSA. CDR3: CASSPLNQPQHF. Here the CDR3 DNA reads TGTGCCAGCAGCCCCCTTAATCAGCCCCAGCATTTT.

CDR3 residues: CASSGNQETQYF. DNA for the CDR3: TGTGCCAGCAGTGGCAACCAAGAGACCCAGTACTTC. This rearrangement joins TRBV2 to TRBJ2-5; D is uncertain. Germline CDR1 SNHLY, CDR2 FYNNEI. V was clipped by 4 bases and J by 0 bases, with 3 bases between them. The CDR3 loop spans 12 amino acids.

The chain carries TRBV6-6 and TRBJ2-7; D uncertain. The CDR3 sequence is 13 residues long. Trimming left V 5 bases short and J 3 bases short, with 11 bases between. Germline values: CDR1 MNHNY, CDR2 SVGAGI (reference sequence). This chain's CDR3 is CASSGSANYEQYF. CDR3 bases: TGTGCCAGCAGTGGCTCAGCGAACTACGAGCAGTACTTC.

J is TRBJ2-1 and V is TRBV7-8; D gene uncertain. Germline CDR1 is SGHVS and CDR2 is FQNEAQ. V was shortened by 5 bases and J by 2 bases, with 7 bases between the two germline ends. The CDR3 is made up of 13 amino acids. CDR3 coding DNA: TGTGCCAGCAGCCCGGGCCCCTACAATGAGCAGTTCTTC. Encoded protein: CASSPGPYNEQFF.

This rearrangement joins TRBV2 to TRBJ1-1; D call uncertain. The CDR3 runs 14 residues. V lost 7 bases and J 0 bases, leaving 12 bases between the germline ends. Germline V gene data show CDR1 as SNHLY and CDR2 as FYNNEI. CDR3 nucleotide sequence: TGTGCCAGCACTTCTCGGATAATGAACACTGAAGCTTTCTTT. Residues: CASTSRIMNTEAFF.